The clone carrying this TCR beta chain was seen only a few times. The antigen remains undetermined. TCRdb independently ran MiXCR on the 5' RACE reads; one entry per CDR3 protein. The repertoire consists of around 390,000 distinct CDR3 sequences, with about 16% occurring once and the leading ten covering roughly 21%. Germline V lookup: CDR1 LGHNA, CDR2 YNFKEQ. This CDR3 has 19 amino acids. V dropped 0 bases and J dropped 0 bases, with 19 bases sitting between them. These data are taken from a study of T-cell memory formation after mild COVID-19. General study findings and limits: From day 15 to 85, contracting clones were balanced between CD4 and CD8, whereas later expanders leaned toward CD4+.

V is TRBV4-2 and J is TRBJ2-3; no reliable D call. Input material: PBMCs or a T cell subset sorted from them (not recorded which). This clonotype was sampled from a man aged 18-30 years who had mild COVID-19 (a few samples of this study predate the infection). Cell type and time point are not known. As DNA, the CDR3 is TGTGCCAGCAGCCAAGATAAAAGGGCAGCACGTTTCAGCACAGATACGCAGTATTTT. The encoded protein is CASSQDKRAARFSTDTQYF.